Below are 6 T cell receptor beta chains sequenced from a single sample in a study of regulatory T cells in long-lasting Graves disease. Both iRepertoire HTBI primers and Arm-PCR of CDR3 regions were used to build the TCR beta libraries. TCRdb fed the multiplex PCR reads into MiXCR, producing one record per CDR3 protein. Among about 500,000 distinct CDR3 sequences listed, approximately 12% were seen once. Specified time point: newly diagnosed GD, antithyroid drugs for less than 3 months. The authors made the TCR library using RNA they extracted from PBMCs. This sample also belongs to another study, concerning T cells in Graves' hyperthyroidism and ophthalmopathy.

The sequenced sample was peripheral blood mononuclear cells (PBMCs), obtained at new diagnosis, from a patient treated with antithyroid drugs. The receptors originated from a woman aged 30 to 39 with Graves disease.

This clonotype appeared many times. One end of the junction varies from germline; a read error may be responsible. The chain carries TRBV2 and TRBJ1-4, with D possibly TRBD1 on 5 matching bases. Germline CDR1 is SNHLY and CDR2 is FYNNEI. This CDR3 is 15 amino acids long. As DNA, the CDR3 is TGTGCCAGCACTGAACATGGGGTAGGGGATGAAAAACTGTTTTTT. Protein product: CASTEHGVGDEKLFF.

This clonotype was counted at least ten times. The gene calls are TRBV19 and TRBJ2-7, with TRBD2 matching 11 bases. The CDR3 has 15 residues. CDR1 is LNHDA, CDR2 SQIVND, per germline (reference sequence). Trimming took 6 bases from V and 2 from J; bases not matched to a gene: 6. This CDR3 reads CASRASGGLAYEQYF. The CDR3 coding sequence is TGTGCCAGTAGGGCTAGCGGGGGGCTCGCCTACGAGCAGTACTTC.

This clonotype was counted between two and nine times. J is TRBJ2-3 and V is TRBV4-1; the match to TRBD2 covers 7 bases. Trimming removed 6 bases from V and 8 bases from J; junction bases left unmatched: 8. Germline values: CDR1 MGHRA, CDR2 YSYEKL. CDR3 length: 13 amino acids. CDR3: CASSSGLDVTQYF. The CDR3 DNA follows: TGCGCCAGCAGTTCCGGACTAGATGTTACGCAGTATTTT.

The chain combines TRBV10-3 with TRBJ2-3; D remains ambiguous. The V and J ends lost 2 bases and 2 bases respectively, with 23 bases between them. This CDR3 has 19 amino acids. Germline V gene sequence: CDR1 ENHRY, CDR2 SYGVKD. CDR3 sequence (DNA): TGTGCCATCAGTGAGCCCCCTGAGGTCATCAGACCCTTCACAGATACGCAGTATTTT. Translating it yields CAISEPPEVIRPFTDTQYF.

The table lists this clonotype with many counts. The gene calls are TRBV28 and TRBJ2-7; D perhaps matches TRBD1 (6 bases). Germline V gene lookup returns CDR1 MDHEN and CDR2 SYDVKM. The CDR3 length is 12 residues. Trimming took 4 bases from V and 6 from J, leaving 10 bases between them. CDR3 region: CASSSFRGEQYF. CDR3 bases: TGTGCCAGCAGTTCATTCAGGGGCGAGCAGTACTTC.

The chain couples TRBV19 to TRBJ1-4; D perhaps matches TRBD1 (5 bases). This CDR3 contains 15 residues. The ends were cut back, 3 bases at V and 4 bases at J, with 12 bases in the middle. CDR1 and CDR2 from the germline V gene are LNHDA and SQIVND (reference sequence). The CDR3 here is CASSIRAGHNEKLFF. CDR3 coding DNA: TGTGCCAGTAGTATTAGGGCAGGGCATAATGAAAAACTGTTTTTT. Full variable domain (remainder filled in from reference TRBV19 and TRBJ1-4): DGGITQSPKYLFRKEGQNVTLSCEQNLNHDAMYWYRQDPGQGLRLIYYSQIVNDFQKGDIAEGYSVSREKKESFPLTVTSAQKNPTAFYLCASSIRAGHNEKLFFGSGTQLSVL.